This TCR beta chain was observed in a study of blood T cell repertoires in COVID-19. Across the whole study: Researchers got acute and convalescent COVID-19 samples from the United States, Italy and Spain. PBMCs, B-cell-depleted T cells, or T cells were the source of the cDNA or gDNA that made up the material.

On this clone itself: One junction end disagrees with the germline gene, perhaps due to a read error.

Authors' analysis steps: Estimation of nucleated cell counts was performed using reference gene primer amplification. The table came from immunoSEQ multiplex PCR; TCRdb's copy has only in-frame clones and leaves some out. V and J calls and clone size are copied from that table; D and trimming were computed from the DNA. The table shows 40,000 to 45,000 clones, with over 80% occurring only once. Germline loops: CDR1 LGHDT, CDR2 YNNKEL (reference sequence). The CDR3 consists of 14 residues. Sequencing was done on a sample of peripheral blood. This chain uses TRBV3-1 (or the pseudogene TRBV3-2) with TRBJ2-5, with a possible D match to TRBD2 (6 bases). The source is a human donor in a cohort sampled during active COVID-19. The CDR3 bases are TGTGCCAGCAGACAAGATAGCGGCCAAGAGACCCAGTACTTC. Its protein product is CASRQDSGQETQYF.